This T cell receptor beta chain derives from a study of PD-1 blockade in classical Hodgkin lymphoma. CDR3 length equals 15 residues. V gave up 1 base and J gave up 1 base, with 8 bases separating them. The V gene's germline CDR1 is LGHNA and CDR2 YSLEER. This clone has just one count. What it binds is not known. Overall study results and limits: Prior therapy or disease activity may underlie the repertoire differences, whose causes remain undefined. Complete responders started with a diversity level that resembled newly diagnosed patients at baseline. Reports indicated that newly diagnosed patients had lower baseline TCR diversity than healthy donors did.

Here immunoSEQ multiplex PCR was the method, and the copy in TCRdb shows in-frame clones only, minus some. There are 25,000 to 30,000 clones in the sample; 70% occur only once, and about a quarter lies in the top ten. There was relapse after autologous stem cell transplantation in every patient, and there was variation in brentuximab vedotin exposure. The sequence came from a human donor with classical Hodgkin lymphoma. This chain links TRBV4-3 with TRBJ2-1; unclear D gene. The sample in question was peripheral blood mononuclear cells (PBMCs), obtained before the second cycle of nivolumab. The CDR3 region has the DNA TGCGCCAGCAGCCAAGCTCTAGTTTCCTACAATGAGCAGTTCTTC. As protein: CASSQALVSYNEQFF.